These 10 T cell receptor beta chains originate from one sample sequenced in a study of blood T cell repertoires in COVID-19. Measured with immunoSEQ multiplex PCR; TCRdb has only the in-frame clones, and not every one. The sample yields 140,000 or so clones, approximately 89% seen once. Sequenced input: peripheral blood. The origin of the receptors is a man aged 55-75 years with active or convalescent COVID-19.

Concerning this clone itself: This may be a read error: a much more frequent sequence differs by one nucleotide. The chain couples TRBV14 to TRBJ2-7; 10 bases match TRBD1. With 5 bases clipped from V and 2 bases from J, the junction kept 3 bases outside the gene matches. Germline-derived CDR1 and CDR2 are SGHDN and FVKESK. CDR3 length: 14 residues. The CDR3 DNA is TGTGCCAGCAGCGCCGGGACAGGGGCCTACGAGCAGTACTTC. Translation gives CASSAGTGAYEQYF.

This chain uses TRBV14 with TRBJ2-1; 9 nucleotides agree with TRBD2. Per germline, CDR1 SGHDN and CDR2 FVKESK. The CDR3 is 16 residues long. Unmatched junction bases numbered 11, after V lost 4 bases and J lost 7 bases. CDR3 coding DNA: TGTGCCAGCAGCCCCCATAGCGGGAGTAGTTATAATGAGCAGTTCTTC. Its translation: CASSPHSGSSYNEQFF.

The sample holds one count of this clone. The rearrangement joins TRBV6-6 to TRBJ2-7, with 12 positions matching TRBD2. Germline CDR1 and CDR2: MNHNY and SVGAGI (reference sequence). The CDR3 is 16 amino acids. With 5 bases clipped from V and 7 bases from J, the junction kept 12 bases outside the gene matches. The CDR3 coding sequence is TGTGCCAGCAGTACGGGGGTGGGCCTAGCGGGAGGGGAGCAGTACTTC. It is translated as CASSTGVGLAGGEQYF.

V is TRBV10-3 and J is TRBJ2-3; 9 bases map to TRBD1. CDR3 length equals 14 residues. The germline gives CDR1 ENHRY, CDR2 SYGVKD. V gave up 10 bases and J gave up 0 bases; unmatched junction bases: 5. The CDR3 sequence is CASGGQGSTDTQYF. The CDR3 DNA is TGTGCCAGCGGGGGACAGGGAAGCACAGATACGCAGTATTTT.

This clone was seen just once. The V and J genes are TRBV18 and TRBJ2-5; 7 bases fit TRBD1. The CDR3 runs to 14 residues. The V segment lost 0 bases and the J segment 5 bases; nucleotides outside the gene matches: 3. Germline CDR1 and CDR2: KGHSH and LQKENI. In nucleotides, the CDR3 is TGTGCCAGCTCACCACCCCGACAGGGCGAGACCCAGTACTTC. This gives the protein CASSPPRQGETQYF. The full variable domain, its missing parts supplied by reference TRBV18 and TRBJ2-5, is NAGVMQNPRHLVRRRGQEARLRCSPMKGHSHVYWYRQLPEEGLKFMVYLQKENIIDESGMPKERFSAEFPKEGPSILRIQQVVRGDSAAYFCASSPPRQGETQYFGPGTRLLVL.

The rearrangement links TRBV19 to TRBJ2-4, with 10 bases that match TRBD1. The CDR3 length is 14 residues. V lost 8 bases to trimming and J lost 9 bases; unmatched junction nucleotides: 10. Germline loops: CDR1 LNHDA, CDR2 SQIVND (reference sequence). CDR3 nucleotide sequence: TGTGCCAGTTCCGGACAGGGGGATGGAGGCATTCAGTACTTC. Translated, it gives CASSGQGDGGIQYF.

The chain joins TRBV7-2 to TRBJ2-1; possibly TRBD1 for D (6 bases). Germline CDR1 and CDR2: SGHTA and FQGNSA. The V gene lost 5 bases and the J gene lost 2 bases, with 13 bases spanning the gap. The CDR3 runs to 15 residues. The CDR3 protein is CASSPTGTPYNEQFF. CDR3 DNA sequence: TGTGCCAGCAGCCCTACAGGGACCCCCTACAATGAGCAGTTCTTC.

V and J are TRBV5-1 and TRBJ1-2; TRBD1 might be the D (6 bases). CDR1 and CDR2 (germline): SGHRS, YFSETQ. Trimming stripped 4 bases from V and 2 bases from J, with 12 bases between. This CDR3 comprises 14 residues. CDR3 in amino acids: CASSHGGGNYGYTF. The CDR3 bases are TGCGCCAGCAGCCACGGTGGGGGCAACTATGGCTACACCTTC.

V and J are TRBV19 and TRBJ1-5; 10 positions match TRBD1. The ends lost 7 bases at V and 0 bases at J; junction bases unmatched: 9. Germline lookup yields CDR1 LNHDA and CDR2 SQIVND (reference sequence). There are 17 residues in the CDR3. The CDR3 nucleotides are TGTGCCAGTAAACTGGACAGGGGGGGTTATAGCAATCAGCCCCAGCATTTT. Its protein is CASKLDRGGYSNQPQHF.

The chain carries TRBV14 and TRBJ2-5, with no clear D. The CDR3 length is 15 residues. Trimming removed 0 bases from V and 1 base from J, with 9 bases in between. CDR1 and CDR2 from the germline V gene are SGHDN and FVKESK. The CDR3 coding sequence is TGTGCCAGCAGCCAAGATGGCAGGCGCCAAGAGACCCAGTACTTC. Protein sequence: CASSQDGRRQETQYF.